The present T cell receptor (beta chain) was sequenced within a study of OX40 agonist ivuxolimab in advanced cancers. Study as a whole: It was ivuxolimab, an agonistic anti-OX40 (CD134) antibody, that patients were treated with. Each patient was given ivuxolimab into a vein every 2 weeks, at 0.01 to 10 mg/kg. Three patients had partial responses: one hepatocellular carcinoma, two cutaneous melanoma.

The CDR3 has 15 amino acids. Between the trimmed V and J ends, which lost 0 bases and 4 bases, there was a span of 7 bases. CDR1 MNHEY and CDR2 SVGAGI come from the germline V gene. The data were produced by immunoSEQ multiplex PCR, yet TCRdb's version contains in-frame clones alone and is incomplete. Among approximately 40,000 clones listed, roughly 90% were seen once. V is TRBV6-5 and J is TRBJ1-6; D perhaps matches TRBD1 (5 bases). Here the sequenced sample was CD4+ or CD8+ T cells sorted from blood, taken in a trial of the OX40 agonist ivuxolimab. This TCR came from an adult with an advanced solid tumor such as melanoma, head and neck, liver or kidney cancer. The CDR3 DNA is TGTGCCAGCAGTTACTCGGGACGGTATAATTCACCCCTCCACTTT. Residues: CASSYSGRYNSPLHF.